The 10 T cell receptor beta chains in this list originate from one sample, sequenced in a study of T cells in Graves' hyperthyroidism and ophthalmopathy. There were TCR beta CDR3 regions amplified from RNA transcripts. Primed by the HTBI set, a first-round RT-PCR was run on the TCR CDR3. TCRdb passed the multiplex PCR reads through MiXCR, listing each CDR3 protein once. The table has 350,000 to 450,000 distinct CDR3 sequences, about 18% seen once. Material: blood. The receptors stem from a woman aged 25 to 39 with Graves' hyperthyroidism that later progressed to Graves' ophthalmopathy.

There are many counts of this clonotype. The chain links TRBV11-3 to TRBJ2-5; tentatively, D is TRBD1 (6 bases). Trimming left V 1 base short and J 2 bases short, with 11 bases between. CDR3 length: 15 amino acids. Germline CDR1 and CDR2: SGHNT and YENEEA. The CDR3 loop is CASSLGAGVQETQYF. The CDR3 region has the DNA TGTGCCAGCAGCTTAGGGGCAGGGGTACAAGAGACCCAGTACTTC.

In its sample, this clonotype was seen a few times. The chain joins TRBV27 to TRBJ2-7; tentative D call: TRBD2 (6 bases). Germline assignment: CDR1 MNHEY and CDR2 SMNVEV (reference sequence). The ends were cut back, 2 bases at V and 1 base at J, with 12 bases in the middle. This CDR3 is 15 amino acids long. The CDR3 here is CASSLRGEFSYEQYF. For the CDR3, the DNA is TGTGCCAGCAGTTTACGCGGGGAATTTTCCTACGAGCAGTACTTC.

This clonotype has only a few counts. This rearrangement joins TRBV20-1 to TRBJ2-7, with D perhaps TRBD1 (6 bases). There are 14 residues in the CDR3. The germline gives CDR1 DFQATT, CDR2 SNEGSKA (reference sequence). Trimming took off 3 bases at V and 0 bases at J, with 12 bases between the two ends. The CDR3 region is CSASTRDTSYEQYF. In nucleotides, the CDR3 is TGCAGTGCTAGTACCCGGGACACCTCCTACGAGCAGTACTTC.

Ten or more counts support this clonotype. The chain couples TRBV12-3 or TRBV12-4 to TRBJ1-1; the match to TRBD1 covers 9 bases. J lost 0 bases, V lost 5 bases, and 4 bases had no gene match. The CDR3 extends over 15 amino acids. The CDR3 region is CASSQDRGMNTEAFF. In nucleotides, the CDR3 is TGTGCCAGCAGTCAGGACAGGGGAATGAACACTGAAGCTTTCTTT.

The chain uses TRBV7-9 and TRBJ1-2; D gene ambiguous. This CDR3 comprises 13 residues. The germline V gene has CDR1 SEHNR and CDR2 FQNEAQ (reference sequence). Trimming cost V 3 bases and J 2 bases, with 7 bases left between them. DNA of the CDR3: TGTGCCAGCAGCTTCGTCATGAACTATGGCTACACCTTC. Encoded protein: CASSFVMNYGYTF.

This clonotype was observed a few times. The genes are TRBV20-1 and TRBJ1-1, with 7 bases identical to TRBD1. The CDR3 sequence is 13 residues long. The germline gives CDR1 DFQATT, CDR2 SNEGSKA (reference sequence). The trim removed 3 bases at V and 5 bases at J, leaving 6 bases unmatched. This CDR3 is CSARVDRDTEAFF. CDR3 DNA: TGCAGTGCTAGGGTCGACAGGGATACTGAAGCTTTCTTT.

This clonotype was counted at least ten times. CDR3 bases: TGCAGTGCGCCCCTGCCCCTTAAAAACATTCAGTACTTC. This codes for CSAPLPLKNIQYF. The V call is TRBV20-1, the J call TRBJ2-4; D is unclear. V was cut by 6 bases and J by 4 bases, with 13 bases left in between. The CDR3 sequence is 13 residues long. Per germline, CDR1 DFQATT and CDR2 SNEGSKA (reference sequence).

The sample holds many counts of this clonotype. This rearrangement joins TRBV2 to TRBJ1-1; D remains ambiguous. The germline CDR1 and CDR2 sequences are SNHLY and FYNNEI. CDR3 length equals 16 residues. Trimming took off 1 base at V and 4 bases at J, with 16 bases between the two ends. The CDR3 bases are TGTGCCAGCAGTGAAGGGCAAGGGTCGCAAGCCACTGAAGCTTTCTTT. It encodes CASSEGQGSQATEAFF. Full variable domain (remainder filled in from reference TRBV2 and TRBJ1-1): EPEVTQTPSHQVTQMGQEVILRCVPISNHLYFYWYRQILGQKVEFLVSFYNNEISEKSEIFDDQFSVERPDGSNFTLKIRSTKLEDSAMYFCASSEGQGSQATEAFFGQGTRLTVV.

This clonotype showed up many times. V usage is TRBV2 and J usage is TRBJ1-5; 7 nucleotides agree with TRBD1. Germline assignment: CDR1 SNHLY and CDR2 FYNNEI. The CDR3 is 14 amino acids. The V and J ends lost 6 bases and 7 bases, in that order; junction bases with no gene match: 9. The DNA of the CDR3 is TGTGCCAGCAGCGACAGGGTAACCAGCCAGCCCCAGCATTTT. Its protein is CASSDRVTSQPQHF. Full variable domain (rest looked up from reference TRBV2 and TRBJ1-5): EPEVTQTPSHQVTQMGQEVILRCVPISNHLYFYWYRQILGQKVEFLVSFYNNEISEKSEIFDDQFSVERPDGSNFTLKIRSTKLEDSAMYFCASSDRVTSQPQHFGDGTRLSIL.

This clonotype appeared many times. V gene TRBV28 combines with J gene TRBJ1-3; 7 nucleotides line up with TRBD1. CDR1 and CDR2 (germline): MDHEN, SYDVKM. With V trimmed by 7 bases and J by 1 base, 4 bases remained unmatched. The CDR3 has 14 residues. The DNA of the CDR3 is TGTGCCAGCAAAATACAGGGGTCTGGAAACACCATATATTTT. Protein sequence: CASKIQGSGNTIYF.